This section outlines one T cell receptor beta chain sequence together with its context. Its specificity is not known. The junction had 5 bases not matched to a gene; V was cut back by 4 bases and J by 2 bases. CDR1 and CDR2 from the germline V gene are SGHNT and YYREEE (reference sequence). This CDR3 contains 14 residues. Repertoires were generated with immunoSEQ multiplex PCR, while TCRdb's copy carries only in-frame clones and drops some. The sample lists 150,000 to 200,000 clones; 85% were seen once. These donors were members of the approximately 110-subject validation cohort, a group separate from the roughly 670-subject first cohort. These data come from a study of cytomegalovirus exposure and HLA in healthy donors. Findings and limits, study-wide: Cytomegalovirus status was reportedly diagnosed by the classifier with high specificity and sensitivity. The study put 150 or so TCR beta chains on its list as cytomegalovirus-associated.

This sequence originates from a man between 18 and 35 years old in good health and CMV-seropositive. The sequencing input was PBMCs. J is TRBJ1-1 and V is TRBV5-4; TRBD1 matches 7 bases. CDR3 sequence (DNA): TGTGCCAGCAGCGGACGACAGGGAAACACTGAAGCTTTCTTT. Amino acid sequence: CASSGRQGNTEAFF.